Listed below are T cell receptor beta chains from one sample, sequenced in a study of T cells after yellow fever vaccination. Via MiXCR, TCRdb re-called the 5' RACE reads, giving one row per CDR3 protein. This sample has approximately 330,000 distinct CDR3 sequences, with 4.1% found just once. The material was PBMCs, obtained 5 days after the yellow fever booster vaccination. Receptor source: a man aged 18 to 35 who received the YFV17D yellow fever vaccine. The conserved cysteine and the conserved F or W are not part of the CDR3 here. Clone size, where shown, is once, few, many, or a class for clones that have expanded.

V	J	size	CDR3
TRBV5-1	TRBJ2-5	many	ASSSQQETQY
TRBV6-2/TRBV6-3	TRBJ1-2	NA	ASSSDSSRYT
TRBV20-1	TRBJ1-2	NA	SARDLLGSRGYGYT
TRBV11-2	TRBJ1-1	few	ASSPGQGLGAF
TRBV20-1	TRBJ2-5	NA	SARGANLGETQY
TRBV12-3/TRBV12-4	TRBJ2-5	NA	ASTINRRETQY
TRBV28	TRBJ2-2	NA	ASSSHFTGELF
TRBV5-1	TRBJ2-3	many	ASSLSPHTQY
TRBV12-3/TRBV12-4	TRBJ1-2	NA	ASRVDARYGYT
TRBV5-1	TRBJ2-1	many	ASSPHANIGSYNEQF
TRBV30	TRBJ2-5	NA	AWSTGTSAETQY
TRBV20-1	TRBJ2-1	NA	SAGDVNNEQF
TRBV5-1	TRBJ2-7	many	ASSSQFYEQY
TRBV20-1	TRBJ1-1	few	SLWGEEAF
TRBV20-1	TRBJ2-4	NA	SARHGVAKNIHY
TRBV7-3	TRBJ1-1	few	ASSPSTGRTEAF
TRBV12-3/TRBV12-4	TRBJ2-3	few	ASSLDGDTDTQY
TRBV18	TRBJ1-3	NA	ASSPPIPGNTIY
TRBV6-5	TRBJ2-5	few	ASSYSSGTGGKTQY
TRBV5-1	TRBJ2-2	few	ASSLEAENTGELF
TRBV4-1	TRBJ1-5	many	ASSQNGRDNQPQH
TRBV5-1	TRBJ2-5	NA	ASSVRDSEETQY
TRBV4-3	TRBJ2-6	NA	ASSHTGTGSGANVLT
TRBV4-2	TRBJ2-7	many	ASSPERGGSYEQY
TRBV6-6	TRBJ1-3	NA	ASSYIGHSGNTIY
TRBV6-1	TRBJ2-3	NA	AIRGGLSTDTQY
TRBV7-2	TRBJ1-2	few	ASSPQTGRVLGIYGYT
TRBV12-3/TRBV12-4	TRBJ2-3	many	ASTRLAGEYTDTQY
TRBV7-8	TRBJ1-1	few	ASSRGQVRTEAF
TRBV6-1	TRBJ2-7	few	ASGSDAYEQY
TRBV14	TRBJ2-1	NA	ASSPKGPGAEQF
TRBV4-3	TRBJ1-1	many	ASSQEKTESNTEAF
TRBV24-1	TRBJ2-1	few	ATSATMKNEQF
TRBV6-2/TRBV6-3	TRBJ2-5	NA	ASSYGQETQY
TRBV7-9	TRBJ1-3	NA	ASSPSGGYSGNTIY
TRBV29-1	TRBJ2-2	NA	SVASSGACTGELF
TRBV4-1	TRBJ1-1	NA	ASSQGVSKAF
TRBV5-1	TRBJ1-1	many	ASSGSGTTDLGS
TRBV7-2	TRBJ2-5	few	ASSLAGSSEQETQY
TRBV29-1	TRBJ1-1	NA	SVHPVRGRTEAF
TRBV4-2	TRBJ2-2	many	ASSQDRNQTNTGELF
TRBV6-4	TRBJ2-1	NA	ASSEGTSGGNEQF
TRBV6-5	TRBJ1-1	NA	ASSDRNTEAF
TRBV11-2	TRBJ1-3	NA	ASSFLTSGNTIY
TRBV5-1	TRBJ2-1	many	ASSWTQGNEQF
TRBV28	TRBJ1-3	NA	ASRPGGPGNTIY
TRBV25-1	TRBJ2-3	few	ASSVAGAGDTQY
TRBV11-3	TRBJ2-5	NA	ASSQAGQGGETQY
TRBV5-1	TRBJ1-2	NA	ASSSGFGHSINYGYT
TRBV5-5	TRBJ2-5	NA	ASSLEGGLGQETQY
TRBV4-1	TRBJ1-5	NA	ASSQVVGGSNQPQH
TRBV24-1	TRBJ2-1	NA	ATSDLGPGQGISEQF
TRBV5-1	TRBJ2-5	many	ASSIGQRQETQY
TRBV6-1	TRBJ2-3	NA	ASSEGIANTQY
TRBV5-1	TRBJ2-3	few	ASSLAAAYGGYTQY
TRBV20-1	TRBJ1-5	NA	SARRGMRLNQPQH
TRBV12-1	TRBJ2-3	many	ASSTTISGSLGDTQY